This TCR beta chain was observed in a study of cytomegalovirus exposure and HLA in healthy donors. The PCR made use of 60 Vbeta and 13 Jbeta primers. Method: immunoSEQ multiplex PCR; TCRdb's copy keeps in-frame clones and lacks some. In the table there are 150,000 to 200,000 clones, roughly three quarters of which are singletons. Germline V lookup: CDR1 SGHNT, CDR2 YYREEE (reference sequence). The CDR3 has 14 residues. V lost 6 bases to trimming and J lost 5 bases; unmatched junction nucleotides: 8. The sample taken for sequencing was PBMCs. This TCR derives from a male donor in good health and CMV-seropositive. This rearrangement joins TRBV5-4 to TRBJ2-5, with 9 bases identical to TRBD1. CDR3 nucleotides: TGTGCCAGCAAGACAGGGGGAAAGGGTGAGACCCAGTACTTC. Protein product: CASKTGGKGETQYF.